Presented here are 5 T cell receptor beta chains from one specimen sequenced in a study of cytomegalovirus exposure and HLA in healthy donors. Data came from immunoSEQ multiplex PCR; TCRdb stores just in-frame clones and leaves some out. The table includes tens of thousands of clones, 80% to 85% detected once. Sequencing was done on a sample of PBMCs. Receptors originate from a woman between 18 and 30 years old in good health and CMV-seropositive.

The chain employs TRBV5-6 and TRBJ2-7; the D is unclear. The ends were cut back, 1 base at V and 3 bases at J, with 8 bases in the middle. From germline, CDR1 is SGHDT and CDR2 YYEEEE. This CDR3 has 13 amino acids. The CDR3 reads CASSLSSLYEQYF. The DNA for the CDR3 is TGTGCCAGCAGCTTGAGTAGTCTCTACGAGCAGTACTTC.

This sequence joins TRBV5-1 and TRBJ2-5; tentatively, D is TRBD2 (5 bases). Looked up from germline, CDR1 is SGHRS and CDR2 is YFSETQ. The CDR3 contains 14 residues. Between the trimmed V and J ends, which lost 5 bases and 1 base, there was a span of 12 bases. This CDR3 is CASSVGVTQETQYF. DNA of the CDR3: TGCGCCAGCAGTGTCGGGGTTACCCAAGAGACCCAGTACTTC.

This clone was found a few times. The chain has TRBV19 and TRBJ1-5; 8 nucleotides align to TRBD1. Germline V CDR1 and CDR2: LNHDA, SQIVND (reference sequence). The CDR3 extends over 14 amino acids. V shed 9 bases and J 9 bases; nucleotides not matched to a gene: 13. The CDR3 spells CASGGQGGFVPQHF. Here the CDR3 DNA reads TGTGCCAGCGGAGGACAGGGCGGTTTCGTGCCCCAGCATTTT.

The V and J genes are TRBV2 and TRBJ2-5, with 8 bases aligning to TRBD2. Per the germline V gene, CDR1 is SNHLY and CDR2 is FYNNEI. The CDR3 extends over 13 amino acids. V lost 8 bases to trimming and J lost 1 base; unmatched junction nucleotides: 3. The CDR3 loop is CASYGGAQETQYF. The CDR3 coding sequence is TGTGCCAGCTACGGGGGGGCCCAAGAGACCCAGTACTTC.

This chain connects TRBV28 to TRBJ2-3; D perhaps matches TRBD1 (5 bases). Germline V gives CDR1 MDHEN, CDR2 SYDVKM. The CDR3 contains 15 residues. Trimming left V 5 bases short and J 4 bases short, with 16 bases between. CDR3 sequence reads: CASSPSSLGADTQYF. As DNA, the CDR3 is TGTGCCAGCAGTCCCTCTTCGTTAGGGGCAGATACGCAGTATTTT.